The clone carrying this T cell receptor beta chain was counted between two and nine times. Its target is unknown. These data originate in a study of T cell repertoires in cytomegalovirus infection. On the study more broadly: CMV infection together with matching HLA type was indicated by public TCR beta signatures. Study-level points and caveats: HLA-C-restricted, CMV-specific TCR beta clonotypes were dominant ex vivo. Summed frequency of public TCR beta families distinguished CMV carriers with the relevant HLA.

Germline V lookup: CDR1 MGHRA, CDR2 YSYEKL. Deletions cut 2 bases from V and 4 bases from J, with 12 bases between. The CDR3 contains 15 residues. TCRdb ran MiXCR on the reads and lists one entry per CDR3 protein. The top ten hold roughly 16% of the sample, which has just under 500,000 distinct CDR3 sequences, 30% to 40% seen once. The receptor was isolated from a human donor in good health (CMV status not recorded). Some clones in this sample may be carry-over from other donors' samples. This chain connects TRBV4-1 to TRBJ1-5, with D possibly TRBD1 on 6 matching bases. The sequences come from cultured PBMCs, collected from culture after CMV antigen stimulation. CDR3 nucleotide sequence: TGCGCCAGCAGCCAACAATTACAGGGAAATCAGCCCCAGCATTTT. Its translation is CASSQQLQGNQPQHF.